Shown below are 21 T cell receptor beta chains from a single sample sequenced in a study of blood T cells in healthy people across ages. The authors ran a second PCR of about 6 to 12 cycles using a sample-barcoded 5' primer and a J-beta primer mix. TCRdb itself ran the 5' RACE reads through MiXCR, one entry per CDR3 protein. The sample carries hundreds of thousands of distinct CDR3 sequences, roughly 64% recorded once. The sequenced material came from blood. All receptors come from a man younger than 45 in good health.

The chain carries TRBV6-2 or TRBV6-3 and TRBJ2-3; D unresolved. The V gene lost 5 bases and the J gene lost 2 bases, with 14 bases spanning the gap. The CDR3 spans 15 residues. From germline, CDR1 is MNHEY and CDR2 SVGEGT. The CDR3 region is CASSAPGFLTDTQYF. CDR3 coding DNA: TGTGCCAGCAGTGCCCCCGGGTTTCTCACAGATACGCAGTATTTT.

The chain carries TRBV20-1 and TRBJ1-3; D is undetermined. CDR3 size: 15 residues. Germline assignment: CDR1 DFQATT and CDR2 SNEGSKA (reference sequence). Trimming took off 5 bases at V and 0 bases at J, with 14 bases between the two ends. The CDR3 protein is CSASKLRASGNTIYF. CDR3 coding DNA: TGCAGTGCTTCTAAACTCCGAGCCTCTGGAAACACCATATATTTT.

This sequence joins TRBV7-9 and TRBJ2-7; 7 bases fit TRBD2. Germline V gives CDR1 SEHNR, CDR2 FQNEAQ (reference sequence). V dropped 4 bases and J dropped 0; count of bases not matched to a gene: 6. The CDR3 runs to 15 residues. The CDR3 sequence: CASSSGGGVSYEQYF. The CDR3 bases are TGTGCCAGCAGCTCAGGTGGGGGGGTCTCCTACGAGCAGTACTTC.

The chain employs TRBV5-4 and TRBJ1-6; D is perhaps TRBD1 (6 bases). The length of the CDR3 is 14 residues. Germline loops: CDR1 SGHNT, CDR2 YYREEE (reference sequence). V was pared by 4 bases and J by 8 bases, with 13 bases between. The CDR3 loop reads CASSPGHQDSPLHF. For the CDR3, the DNA is TGTGCCAGCAGCCCGGGACACCAGGATTCACCCCTCCACTTT.

The sample holds a few counts of this clonotype. This chain uses TRBV4-2 with TRBJ1-2; D ambiguous. This CDR3 is 15 amino acids long. CDR1 is LGHNA, CDR2 YNFKEQ, per germline. V was clipped by 5 bases and J by 4 bases, with 17 bases between them. CDR3 loop: CASSSQLILSYGYTF. The CDR3 DNA reads TGTGCCAGCAGCTCTCAATTGATTCTCTCCTATGGCTACACCTTC.

The V and J genes are TRBV20-1 and TRBJ2-7; unclear D gene. This CDR3 is 12 amino acids long. Germline CDR1 DFQATT, CDR2 SNEGSKA (reference sequence). V lost 7 bases and J lost 3, with 13 bases in between. The CDR3 loop reads CSVRSPGYEQYF. CDR3 coding DNA: TGCAGTGTTCGATCCCCGGGCTACGAGCAGTACTTC.

The rearrangement uses TRBV6-5 and TRBJ1-2, with 9 nucleotides matching TRBD1. CDR1 MNHEY and CDR2 SVGAGI come from the germline V gene. The CDR3 is made up of 15 amino acids. V trimming: 5 bases; J trimming: 3 bases; junction bases outside the gene matches: 7. CDR3 region: CASSPGQGIYYGYTF. The CDR3 bases are TGTGCCAGCAGTCCTGGACAGGGGATCTACTATGGCTACACCTTC.

V gene TRBV20-1 combines with J gene TRBJ2-1; 8 bases fit TRBD2. The CDR3 is made up of 12 amino acids. The V and J ends lost 6 bases and 4 bases, in that order; junction bases with no gene match: 2. Germline V gene data show CDR1 as DFQATT and CDR2 as SNEGSKA (reference sequence). CDR3 loop: CSAGGAYNEQFF. Here the CDR3 DNA reads TGCAGTGCCGGGGGGGCATACAATGAGCAGTTCTTC.

V is TRBV7-9 and J is TRBJ2-1; TRBD2 matches 13 bases. J was trimmed by 8 bases and V by 2 bases; bases with no gene match: 9. The germline V gene encodes CDR1 SEHNR and CDR2 FQNEAQ (reference sequence). The CDR3 has 17 residues. This chain's CDR3 is CASSLMTSGGNWDEQFF. The CDR3 DNA reads TGTGCCAGCAGCTTAATGACTAGCGGGGGGAACTGGGATGAGCAGTTCTTC. The complete variable domain, with remaining parts taken from reference TRBV7-9 and TRBJ2-1, reads DTGVSQNPRHKITKRGQNVTFRCDPISEHNRLYWYRQTLGQGPEFLTYFQNEAQLEKSRLLSDRFSAERPKGSFSTLEIQRTEQGDSAMYLCASSLMTSGGNWDEQFFGPGTRLTVL.

This clonotype was seen a few times. The genes are TRBV12-3 or TRBV12-4 and TRBJ2-3; tentative D call: TRBD2 (5 bases). Trimming pared 3 bases from V and 15 bases from J, leaving 22 bases between. The CDR3 loop spans 14 amino acids. The DNA for the CDR3 is TGTGCCAGCAGTTTCGGGGTGAGCGGAGATGCGGAATATTTT. It translates to CASSFGVSGDAEYF.

The table lists this clonotype with a few counts. The rearrangement uses TRBV7-9 and TRBJ2-7; 9 bases are a match to TRBD1. The CDR3 contains 15 residues. Germline V gene lookup returns CDR1 SEHNR and CDR2 FQNEAQ (reference sequence). With 6 bases clipped from V and 0 bases from J, the junction kept 6 bases outside the gene matches. The DNA of the CDR3 is TGTGCCAGCAGACAGGGACAGGGCCTCTCCTACGAGCAGTACTTC. Its protein is CASRQGQGLSYEQYF.

The chain employs TRBV20-1 and TRBJ2-3; 10 bases are a match to TRBD1. V trimming: 3 bases; J trimming: 3 bases; junction bases outside the gene matches: 15. The V gene's germline CDR1 is DFQATT and CDR2 SNEGSKA (reference sequence). This CDR3 spans 18 amino acids. This CDR3 is CSASSGAGTGVSTDTQYF. CDR3 sequence (DNA): TGCAGTGCTAGCTCCGGGGCCGGGACAGGGGTTAGTACAGATACGCAGTATTTT.

This chain joins TRBV7-2 and TRBJ2-7, with TRBD2 identical over 14 bases. Germline CDR1 SGHTA, CDR2 FQGNSA. V was clipped by 4 bases and J by 6 bases; unmatched bases: 5. The CDR3 extends over 15 amino acids. The CDR3 region is CASSSTSGGVTEQYF. The CDR3 coding sequence is TGTGCCAGCAGCTCGACTAGCGGGGGGGTAACCGAGCAGTACTTC.

This chain links TRBV12-3 or TRBV12-4 with TRBJ2-5; D is undetermined. The CDR3 spans 14 residues. V lost 5 bases, J lost 2 bases, and 12 bases lay in between. CDR3 sequence reads: CASSPFAAQETQYF. The CDR3 DNA follows: TGTGCCAGCAGTCCCTTCGCGGCACAAGAGACCCAGTACTTC.

CDR3 nucleotides: TGTGCCAGCAGCCAAGAAGGGGCTGGGGTGAACACCGGGGAGCTGTTTTTT. Amino acids: CASSQEGAGVNTGELFF. The V call is TRBV4-2, the J call TRBJ2-2; possible D gene TRBD1, 5 bases. V was shortened by 0 bases and J by 1 base, with 12 bases between the two germline ends. The CDR3 spans 17 residues. Germline V gene lookup returns CDR1 LGHNA and CDR2 YNFKEQ.

This chain joins TRBV6-6 and TRBJ2-1, with D possibly matching TRBD1 (6 bases). From germline, CDR1 is MNHNY and CDR2 SVGAGI (reference sequence). V was cut by 5 bases and J by 7 bases, with 12 bases left in between. This CDR3 region has 13 residues. This chain's CDR3 is CASSTLQGNEQFF. DNA of the CDR3: TGTGCCAGCAGTACCCTACAGGGAAATGAGCAGTTCTTC.

The V call is TRBV7-9, the J call TRBJ2-1, with D uncertain. The V gene lost 5 bases and the J gene lost 8 bases, with 16 bases spanning the gap. This CDR3 region has 14 residues. CDR1 is SEHNR and CDR2 is FQNEAQ in the germline V gene (reference sequence). Here the CDR3 reads CASSPADIFHEQFF. The CDR3 coding sequence is TGTGCCAGCAGCCCCGCGGATATCTTCCATGAGCAGTTCTTC. Full variable domain (rest looked up from reference TRBV7-9 and TRBJ2-1): DTGVSQNPRHKITKRGQNVTFRCDPISEHNRLYWYRQTLGQGPEFLTYFQNEAQLEKSRLLSDRFSAERPKGSFSTLEIQRTEQGDSAMYLCASSPADIFHEQFFGPGTRLTVL.

The rearrangement links TRBV7-2 to TRBJ2-1; D ambiguous. V gave up 1 base and J gave up 0 bases, with 10 bases separating them. The CDR3 totals 16 residues. Germline CDR1 is SGHTA and CDR2 is FQGNSA. In nucleotides, the CDR3 is TGTGCCAGCAGCTTAGGATGGCCGAGCTCCTACAATGAGCAGTTCTTC. It yields the protein CASSLGWPSSYNEQFF.

The chain links TRBV7-2 to TRBJ2-3; 11 nucleotides agree with TRBD2. Per germline, CDR1 SGHTA and CDR2 FQGNSA. After removal of 7 bases from V and 6 bases from J, the junction contained 12 bases not matched to a gene. This CDR3 contains 16 residues. The CDR3 nucleotides are TGTGCCAGCACCGGGGCTAGCGGGGGGCCACGGGATACGCAGTATTTT. Translating gives CASTGASGGPRDTQYF.

The genes are TRBV25-1 and TRBJ2-2; no firm D call. The CDR3 loop spans 15 amino acids. Germline CDR1 is MGHDK and CDR2 is SYGVNS. V was trimmed by 6 bases and J by 1 base, leaving 12 bases between them. This CDR3 is CASRSDQRNTGELFF. In DNA, the CDR3 is TGTGCCAGCAGATCCGACCAGCGGAACACCGGGGAGCTGTTTTTT. Together with reference TRBV25-1 and TRBJ2-2, the CDR3 gives the full variable domain: EADIYQTPRYLVIGTGKKITLECSQTMGHDKMYWYQQDPGMELHLIHYSYGVNSTEKGDLSSESTVSRIRTEHFPLTLESARPSHTSQYLCASRSDQRNTGELFFGEGSRLTVL.

The V call is TRBV20-1, the J call TRBJ2-5; D uncertain. V was trimmed by 3 bases and J by 5 bases, leaving 7 bases between them. In germline, CDR1 is DFQATT, CDR2 SNEGSKA (reference sequence). CDR3 length: 11 amino acids. The CDR3 reads CSASSSETQYF. CDR3 DNA sequence: TGCAGTGCTAGTTCCTCCGAGACCCAGTACTTC.